This TCR beta chain comes out of a study of T cell responses to AZD1222 COVID-19 vaccine. Study-level points and caveats: Just six people given AZD1222 tested seropositive at baseline.

The protocol was immunoSEQ multiplex PCR, while the TCRdb copy is restricted to in-frame clones and leaves out a portion. The repertoire holds about 81,000 clones, with about 86% as singletons. As to this clone: Its antigen is currently unknown.

The V and J ends lost 7 bases and 7 bases, in that order; junction bases with no gene match: 4. Germline lookup yields CDR1 LNHDA and CDR2 SQIVND (reference sequence). The CDR3 totals 13 residues. The rearrangement links TRBV19 to TRBJ2-1, with 10 nucleotides matching TRBD2. The sample in question was peripheral blood, obtained 28 days after the second AZD1222 dose. This TCR derives from an adult who received the AZD1222 COVID-19 vaccine. The CDR3 DNA is TGTGCCAGTACTAGCGGGAGTTGGAATGAGCAGTTCTTC. This translates into CASTSGSWNEQFF.